The clone carrying this T cell receptor (beta chain) occurred a few times. The entry originates in a study of T cells after yellow fever vaccination. TCRdb independently ran MiXCR on the 5' RACE reads; one entry per CDR3 protein. The data hold about 550,000 distinct CDR3 sequences, with 19% observed a single time. V gave up 5 bases and J gave up 4 bases, with 18 bases separating them. The CDR3 spans 15 residues. The sequence came from a man under 40 who received the YFV17D yellow fever vaccine. Sequenced material: PBMCs, taken 15 days after the yellow fever booster vaccination. V is TRBV12-3 or TRBV12-4 and J is TRBJ2-7; D might be TRBD1 (6 bases). The CDR3 nucleotides are TGTGCCAGCAGTCAACCGGGACAAGGGATTTACGAGCAGTACTTC. This sequence encodes CASSQPGQGIYEQYF.